The present T cell receptor (beta chain) was sequenced within a study of Ad26.COV2.S vaccination and SARS-CoV-2 variants. The treatment: roughly 19 received Ad26.COV2.S at low or high dose, single or two shots; about five received placebo; per-sample allocation not given. Collection of samples fell on day 63 after the first vaccine or placebo injection. V lost 0 bases and J lost 5, with 14 bases in between. The CDR3 runs to 15 residues. Germline V lookup: CDR1 SQVTM, CDR2 ANQGSEA. Sequenced by immunoSEQ multiplex PCR; TCRdb stores in-frame clones only, minus some. The top ten clones hold about 3.3% of a sample with approximately 340,000 clones, more than 75% of them seen once.

The chain recombines TRBV29-1 with TRBJ2-1; D is ambiguous. The sequencing here drew on peripheral blood, taken in a trial of Ad26.COV2.S vaccine versus placebo. This receptor was identified in a person between 18 and 65 years old who received the Ad26.COV2.S COVID-19 vaccine or a placebo. The CDR3 nucleotides read TGCAGCGTTGAAGATAAGGAGACGTCAAACAATGAGCAGTTCTTC. Translation gives CSVEDKETSNNEQFF.